The TCR beta chain under discussion was sequenced for a study of T cell responses to AZD1222 COVID-19 vaccine. Clones were read by immunoSEQ multiplex PCR, and TCRdb kept only the in-frame ones, dropping some. This sample has under 150,000 clones, with about nine tenths found just once. Timing groups of about 4 and about 12 weeks for second doses were pooled. The CDR3 is 13 residues long. Germline assignment: CDR1 MNHEY and CDR2 SVGAGI. V was pared by 6 bases and J by 8 bases, with 5 bases of the junction left unmatched. The sequencing used peripheral blood, collected 28 days after the second AZD1222 dose. The receptor comes from an adult who received the AZD1222 COVID-19 vaccine. This chain links TRBV6-5 with TRBJ2-4, with 9 positions matching TRBD1. The CDR3 bases are TGTGCCAGCAGACGGGACAGGGAGGACATTCAGTACTTC. Translating it yields CASRRDREDIQYF.